Listed below are T cell receptor beta chains from one sample, sequenced in a study of T cell changes during pregnancy in multiple sclerosis. Repertoires were generated with immunoSEQ multiplex PCR, while TCRdb's copy carries only in-frame clones and drops some. The repertoire holds 79,000 or so clones, with roughly 92% as singletons. Specimen: CD4+ T cells from peripheral blood mononuclear cells, collected before pregnancy. The receptors stem from a female donor with multiple sclerosis, enrolled in a pregnancy study. Both conserved end residues are part of each CDR3. D genes are given only for firm matches. Clone size appears in some rows only: once, few, many, or a class for an expanded clone.

abundance,j_gene,v_gene,d_gene,CDR3aa,CDR3nt
once,TRBJ2-5,TRBV18,TRBD1,CASSPGTAVSETQYF,TGTGCCAGCTCACCCGGGACAGCCGTATCAGAGACCCAGTACTTC
.,TRBJ2-2,TRBV4-1,.,CASSQDRGSGELFF,TGCGCCAGCAGCCAAGACCGGGGATCCGGGGAGCTGTTTTTT
.,TRBJ2-1,TRBV11-3,TRBD2,CASSLEGGLAGTNEQFF,TGTGCCAGCAGCTTAGAGGGGGGACTAGCGGGTACTAATGAGCAGTTCTTC
.,TRBJ2-1,TRBV4-2,.,CASSQDAYEQFF,TGTGCCAGCAGCCAAGATGCGTATGAGCAGTTCTTC
.,TRBJ2-7,TRBV6-6,.,CASSYVAGSYEQYF,TGTGCCAGCAGTTACGTGGCTGGCTCATACGAGCAGTACTTC
.,TRBJ1-2,TRBV7-9,TRBD1,CASSLGGDRAVYGYTF,TGTGCCAGCAGCTTAGGGGGGGACAGGGCCGTCTATGGCTACACCTTC
.,TRBJ1-2,TRBV11-2,TRBD1,CASSSPRDREYGYTF,TGTGCCAGCAGCTCCCCGAGGGACAGGGAGTATGGCTACACCTTC
.,TRBJ2-3,TRBV11-2,.,CASSSGRGGRRDTDTQYF,TGTGCCAGCAGCTCGGGGAGAGGAGGTAGGAGGGACACAGATACGCAGTATTTT
.,TRBJ2-7,TRBV19,TRBD1,CASSMRQGYEQYF,TGTGCCAGTAGTATGAGACAGGGGTACGAGCAGTACTTC
.,TRBJ1-1,TRBV4-1,.,CASSHPVGGLTEAFF,TGCGCCAGCAGCCACCCCGTCGGGGGGCTTACTGAAGCTTTCTTT
.,TRBJ1-6,TRBV6-1,.,CASSELSSPLHF,TGTGCCAGCAGTGAACTCAGTTCACCCCTCCACTTT
.,TRBJ2-5,TRBV15,.,CATSRDQGSRQETQYF,TGTGCCACCAGCAGAGATCAGGGGAGTAGACAAGAGACCCAGTACTTC
.,TRBJ2-4,TRBV28,TRBD1,CASSNQGAGSPTKNIQYF,TGTGCCAGCAGCAATCAGGGGGCTGGATCTCCGACCAAAAACATTCAGTACTTC
.,TRBJ1-1,TRBV28,TRBD1,CASRPWDRGRQTEAFF,TGTGCCAGCAGGCCGTGGGACAGGGGGCGACAAACTGAAGCTTTCTTT
.,TRBJ1-3,TRBV4-2,TRBD1,CASSQAPLGQGGNTIYF,TGTGCCAGCAGCCAAGCTCCCCTTGGACAGGGGGGAAACACCATATATTTT
once,TRBJ2-1,TRBV5-1,.,CASSLALSPSDEQFF,TGCGCCAGCAGCTTGGCCCTCTCACCTAGCGATGAGCAGTTCTTC
.,TRBJ2-1,TRBV2,.,CASREGGSYNEQFF,TGTGCCAGCAGGGAGGGCGGCTCCTACAATGAGCAGTTCTTC
.,TRBJ2-7,TRBV7-9,.,CASSLDLQEQYF,TGTGCCAGCAGCTTAGATTTGCAGGAGCAGTACTTC
.,TRBJ1-1,TRBV5-5,TRBD1,CASSSRTGLNTEAFF,TGTGCCAGCAGCTCTCGGACAGGTCTGAACACTGAAGCTTTCTTT
.,TRBJ2-7,TRBV7-6,TRBD2,CASSPGPSGSNEQYF,TGTGCCAGCAGCCCGGGACCTAGCGGGAGCAACGAGCAGTACTTC
.,TRBJ1-1,TRBV19,TRBD1,CASSGDRVMAEAFF,TGTGCCAGTAGTGGTGACAGGGTAATGGCTGAAGCTTTCTTT
.,TRBJ2-3,TRBV27,.,CASRQQGTDTQYF,TGTGCCAGCAGGCAACAGGGCACAGATACGCAGTATTTT
once,TRBJ1-4,TRBV18,.,CASSPPMGANEKLFF,TGTGCCAGCTCACCACCGATGGGGGCGAACGAAAAACTGTTTTTT
.,TRBJ1-5,TRBV9,.,CGREGGNQPQHF,TGTGGAAGGGAGGGGGGTAATCAGCCCCAGCATTTT